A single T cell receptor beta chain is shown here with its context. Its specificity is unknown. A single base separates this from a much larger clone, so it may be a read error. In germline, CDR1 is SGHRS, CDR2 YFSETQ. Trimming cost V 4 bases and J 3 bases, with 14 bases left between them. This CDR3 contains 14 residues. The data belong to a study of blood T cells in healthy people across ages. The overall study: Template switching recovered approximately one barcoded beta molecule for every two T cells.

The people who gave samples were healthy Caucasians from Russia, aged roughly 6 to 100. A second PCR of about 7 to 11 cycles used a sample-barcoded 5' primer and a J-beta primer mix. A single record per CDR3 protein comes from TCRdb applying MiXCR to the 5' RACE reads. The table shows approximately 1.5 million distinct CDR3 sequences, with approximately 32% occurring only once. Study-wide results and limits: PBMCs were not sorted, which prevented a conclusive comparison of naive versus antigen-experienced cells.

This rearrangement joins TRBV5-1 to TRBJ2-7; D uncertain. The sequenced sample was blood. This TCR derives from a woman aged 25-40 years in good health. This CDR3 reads CASSRDKLYYEQYF. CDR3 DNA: TGCGCCAGCAGCCGCGACAAGTTATACTACGAGCAGTACTTC.